Shown below are 8 T cell receptor beta chains from a single sample sequenced in a study of shared clonotypes between healthy human individuals. Positively selected for CCR7, the CD45RO-negative cells used as naive CD8 cells excluded terminally differentiated effector memory CD45RA+ cells. Assay: immunoSEQ multiplex PCR; the TCRdb copy retains only in-frame clones and omits some. The sample carries around 2,100,000 clones, about 94% recorded once. The sequenced sample was naive CD8+ T cells sorted from blood. Receptors originate from a man aged 18-30 years in good health.

The J gene is TRBJ2-1, the V gene TRBV5-1; 8 bases fit TRBD2. Trimming removed 1 base from V and 4 bases from J; junction bases left unmatched: 22. CDR3 length: 21 residues. Germline assignment: CDR1 SGHRS and CDR2 YFSETQ. CDR3 residues: CASSLNPAGGIGGSQYNEQFF. The CDR3 bases are TGCGCCAGCAGCTTGAACCCCGCGGGGGGAATAGGAGGGTCGCAATACAATGAGCAGTTCTTC.

Worth noting for this clone: The sample contains more than one DNA sequence encoding this CDR3. The chain couples TRBV27 to TRBJ2-3; maybe TRBD2 (6 bases). Trimming cost V 4 bases and J 1 base, with 9 bases left between them. The CDR3 runs 14 residues. From germline, CDR1 is MNHEY and CDR2 SMNVEV (reference sequence). DNA for the CDR3: TGTGCCAGCAGTTGGCGGGACGGCACAGATACGCAGTATTTT. Its protein is CASSWRDGTDTQYF.

This clone was recorded once. The sample holds other DNA sequences that translate to the same CDR3. V usage is TRBV30 and J usage is TRBJ1-5; D remains unclear. The CDR3 covers 13 residues. With 0 bases removed from V and 2 bases from J, the gap between germline ends came to 5 bases. Germline V gene sequence: CDR1 GTSNPN, CDR2 SVGIG (reference sequence). The CDR3 DNA reads as TGTGCCTGGAGTGTTAGCGGCAATCAGCCCCAGCATTTT. Its protein is CAWSVSGNQPQHF.

The CDR3 nucleotides are TGTGCCAGCAGTTTACAGGGGGCGTACTACGAGCAGTACTTC. It specifies CASSLQGAYYEQYF. The chain has TRBV28 and TRBJ2-7; TRBD1 agrees at 8 bases. The V gene end was trimmed by 2 bases and the J gene end by 3 bases; junction bases not matched to a gene: 3. The CDR3 has 14 amino acids. Looked up from germline, CDR1 is MDHEN and CDR2 is SYDVKM. The whole variable domain, filled in from reference TRBV28 and TRBJ2-7, reads DVKVTQSSRYLVKRTGEKVFLECVQDMDHENMFWYRQDPGLGLRLIYFSYDVKMKEKGDIPEGYSVSREKKERFSLILESASTNQTSMYLCASSLQGAYYEQYFGPGTRLTVT.

The rearrangement uses TRBV7-2 and TRBJ2-7; TRBD2 matches 12 bases. The CDR3 contains 16 residues. J was trimmed by 4 bases and V by 2 bases; bases with no gene match: 6. Germline assignment: CDR1 SGHTA and CDR2 FQGNSA. DNA of the CDR3: TGTGCCAGCAGCTTACGACTAGCGGGAGTAGTATACGAGCAGTACTTC. Translating it yields CASSLRLAGVVYEQYF.

The chain is built from TRBV7-9 and TRBJ1-3; 7 nucleotides agree with TRBD1. The CDR3 has 16 residues. CDR1 and CDR2 from the germline V gene are SEHNR and FQNEAQ (reference sequence). J gave up 3 bases and V 5 bases, and 10 bases lay outside the gene matches. DNA of the CDR3: TGTGCCAGCAGCCTGGGGACAGTTGCGGGTGGAAACACCATATATTTT. This encodes CASSLGTVAGGNTIYF.

This chain connects TRBV2 to TRBJ2-5; TRBD2 might be the D (5 bases). The CDR3 has 15 residues. CDR1 and CDR2 from the germline V gene are SNHLY and FYNNEI. Trimming removed 3 bases from V and 5 bases from J, with 16 bases in between. The CDR3 region is CASSDFGDRDETQYF. DNA for the CDR3: TGTGCCAGCAGTGATTTTGGGGATCGGGATGAGACCCAGTACTTC.

With respect to this clone: The same CDR3 can be traced to other DNA sequences in this sample. The rearrangement links TRBV5-4 to TRBJ2-1; D remains unclear. The CDR3 is 12 residues long. V was shortened by 0 bases and J by 6 bases, with 4 bases between the two germline ends. Germline CDR1 SGHNT, CDR2 YYREEE (reference sequence). DNA for the CDR3: TGTGCCAGCAGCTTGGGCGCCAATGAGCAGTTCTTC. Residues: CASSLGANEQFF.